Listed here are 25 T cell receptor beta chains from one sample, sequenced in a study of molecular identifiers for immune sequencing clone quantification. TCRdb itself ran the PCR reads through MiXCR, one entry per CDR3 protein. The sample has 97,000 or so distinct CDR3 sequences, roughly 26% seen once. Specimen: naive CD8+ T cells from blood, with Jurkat cell RNA spiked in. Indicated subset: FACS-sorted CD8+CD4-CCR7+CD45RA+ naive T cells. The receptors come from a human donor in good health. Some libraries in this study had Jurkat cell RNA spiked in.

This clonotype showed up many times. This rearrangement joins TRBV30 to TRBJ2-7, with D unclear. Per the germline V gene, CDR1 is GTSNPN and CDR2 is SVGIG (reference sequence). Trimming removed 1 base at V and 2 bases at J, with 12 bases between. The CDR3 sequence is 14 residues long. CDR3 in DNA: TGTGCCTGGAGTGACGGACCTGGGGCCTACGAGCAGTACTTC. This sequence encodes CAWSDGPGAYEQYF.

In this sample, this clonotype turned up many times. The gene calls are TRBV30 and TRBJ2-7, with TRBD1 matching over 7 bases. This CDR3 has 14 residues. Trimming cost V 4 bases and J 2 bases; bases outside gene matches: 8. Germline V lookup: CDR1 GTSNPN, CDR2 SVGIG (reference sequence). CDR3 loop: CAWTKTGLTYEQYF. CDR3 nucleotide sequence: TGTGCCTGGACGAAGACAGGGCTCACCTACGAGCAGTACTTC.

This clonotype came up once. With a much larger clone just one base away, this may be a read error. V is TRBV7-9 and J is TRBJ1-1, with D perhaps TRBD1 (5 bases). The CDR3 has 15 residues. V was cut by 7 bases and J by 0 bases, with 15 bases left in between. Germline CDR1 is SEHNR and CDR2 is FQNEAQ (reference sequence). CDR3 nucleotides: TGTGCCAGCATCTCGGGGGAGGCCATGAACACTGAAGCTTTCTTT. Amino acids: CASISGEAMNTEAFF.

This clonotype was seen a handful of times. The J gene is TRBJ2-2, the V gene TRBV27, with D perhaps being TRBD1 or TRBD2 (6 bases each). The CDR3 loop spans 17 amino acids. V was clipped by 2 bases and J by 3 bases, with 16 bases between them. Looked up from germline, CDR1 is MNHEY and CDR2 is SMNVEV (reference sequence). Written as DNA, the CDR3 is TGTGCCAGCAGTTTACTGTCCCCGGGGGCCGACACCGGGGAGCTGTTTTTT. As protein: CASSLLSPGADTGELFF.

On this clonotype: This may be a read error: a much more frequent sequence differs by one nucleotide. The V gene is TRBV7-9, the J gene TRBJ1-2, with D tentatively TRBD1 (6 bases). The CDR3 is 17 residues long. CDR1 is SEHNR and CDR2 is FQNEAQ in the germline V gene (reference sequence). The CDR3 DNA reads as TGTGCCGGCAGCTTAGCCCACAGGGACGTGGAAAACTATGGCTACACCTTC. Protein: CAGSLAHRDVENYGYTF.

Worth noting for this clonotype: This may arise from a read error, as a much more abundant clone is one base away. This chain uses TRBV6-2 or TRBV6-3 with TRBJ2-7; 7 bases are a match to TRBD2. CDR1 MNHEY and CDR2 SVGEGT come from the germline V gene. J was trimmed by 5 bases and V by 6 bases; bases with no gene match: 7. The CDR3 is 13 residues long. The DNA of the CDR3 is TGTGCCAGCAGGCTGGGAGGGCTCCACGAGCAGTACTTC. It specifies CASRLGGLHEQYF.

A note on this clonotype: One base away lies a much larger clone, so this may be a sequencing read error. The conserved phenylalanine or tryptophan is not found at the CDR3 terminus, so this likely reflects a read error. The V gene is TRBV4-3, the J gene TRBJ2-3; D gene uncertain. Germline-derived CDR1 and CDR2 are LGHNA and YSLEER. Trimming removed 0 bases from V and 3 bases from J, with 13 bases in between. The CDR3 runs 16 residues. CDR3 in DNA: TGCGCCAGCAGCCAAGATGGGGATTTAAGGACAGATACGCAGTATCTT. This sequence encodes CASSQDGDLRTDTQYL.

This clonotype was observed many times. CDR3 sequence (DNA): TGCAGCGTTGTGGGACAGGGGAACACCGGGGAGCTGTTTTTT. Translated, it gives CSVVGQGNTGELFF. The rearrangement joins TRBV29-1 to TRBJ2-2; 9 bases map to TRBD1. The CDR3 consists of 14 residues. From germline, CDR1 is SQVTM and CDR2 ANQGSEA. Trimming at V came to 4 bases and at J to 1 base, leaving 1 base not matched to a gene.

This clonotype was recorded many times. This chain joins TRBV5-6 and TRBJ2-7; D might be TRBD2 (5 bases). V was cut by 0 bases and J by 2 bases, with 9 bases left in between. CDR1 SGHDT and CDR2 YYEEEE come from the germline V gene. The CDR3 extends over 14 amino acids. The CDR3 is CASSLGESPYEQYF. Here the CDR3 DNA reads TGTGCCAGCAGCTTGGGGGAGAGCCCCTACGAGCAGTACTTC.

About this clonotype itself: Likely a read error: the CDR3 ends without its conserved phenylalanine or tryptophan. The V call is TRBV28, the J call TRBJ2-3, with D possibly TRBD1 on 6 matching bases. Trimming stripped 5 bases from V and 2 bases from J, with 17 bases between. The CDR3 length is 16 residues. Germline V lookup: CDR1 MDHEN, CDR2 SYDVKM. DNA of the CDR3: TGTGCCAGCAGTCCCCCGACAGGCAGAGCCACAGATACGCAGTATTCT. This sequence encodes CASSPPTGRATDTQYS.

In its sample, this clonotype was seen many times. The J gene is TRBJ2-2, the V gene TRBV6-2 or TRBV6-3, with D perhaps TRBD1 (6 bases). This CDR3 is built from 16 residues. Trimming shortened V by 6 bases and J by 1 base, and 15 bases separated the two germline ends. Per germline, CDR1 MNHEY and CDR2 SVGEGT. CDR3 sequence (DNA): TGTGCCAGCAGCGACACAGGGATCGGGAACACCGGGGAGCTGTTTTTT. It is translated as CASSDTGIGNTGELFF.

This clonotype was observed many times. The chain is built from TRBV9 and TRBJ2-3, with 13 nucleotides matching TRBD2. The V segment lost 7 bases and the J segment 6 bases; nucleotides outside the gene matches: 8. The germline V gene has CDR1 SGDLS and CDR2 YYNGEE. The CDR3 extends over 15 amino acids. The CDR3 DNA reads TGTGCCAGCGGCGGGACTAGCGGGGCTTCCGATACGCAGTATTTT. Amino acids: CASGGTSGASDTQYF.

This clonotype came up many times. The V gene is TRBV28, the J gene TRBJ1-5, with D possibly matching TRBD1 (6 bases). V was cut by 4 bases and J by 4 bases, with 17 bases left in between. The CDR3 runs to 16 residues. The V gene's germline CDR1 is MDHEN and CDR2 SYDVKM. CDR3 nucleotide sequence: TGTGCCAGCAGTTCCCGGGACACTATTTGGAATCAGCCCCAGCATTTT. This codes for CASSSRDTIWNQPQHF.

The chain links TRBV4-3 to TRBJ2-3; D gene ambiguous. Germline CDR1 and CDR2: LGHNA and YSLEER. The ends were cut back, 0 bases at V and 6 bases at J, with 13 bases in the middle. There are 15 residues in the CDR3. The CDR3 DNA reads as TGCGCCAGCAGCCAAGAGGGCCGCCCCCCCGATACGCAGTATTTT. It specifies CASSQEGRPPDTQYF.

To note about this clonotype: Just one base apart from a much larger clone, this may be a read error. The V call is TRBV7-9, the J call TRBJ2-7, with D tentatively TRBD1 (7 bases). Trimming pared 0 bases from V and 0 bases from J, leaving 15 bases between. Germline-derived CDR1 and CDR2 are SEHNR and FQNEAQ (reference sequence). This CDR3 spans 17 amino acids. The CDR3 DNA follows: TGTGCCAGCAGCTTAGCAGGGGGGACAGCCCCCTCCTACGAGCAGTACTTC. Its protein product is CASSLAGGTAPSYEQYF.

This clonotype was observed many times. The chain joins TRBV7-2 to TRBJ1-3; D remains ambiguous. Per the germline V gene, CDR1 is SGHTA and CDR2 is FQGNSA. The CDR3 has 16 amino acids. V lost 3 bases, J lost 4 bases, and 16 bases lay in between. The chain's CDR3 is CASSLTALTGGNTIYF. The CDR3 region has the DNA TGTGCCAGCAGCTTGACCGCCTTGACCGGCGGAAACACCATATATTTT.

In the case of this clonotype: This may stem from a read error, because a much larger clone lies one nucleotide away. The CDR3 DNA sequence: TGTGCCAGCAGCTCGGCCCCGGACAGGATGAACACTGAAGCTATCTTT. Its translation: CASSSAPDRMNTEAIF. The chain couples TRBV7-8 to TRBJ1-1; 7 bases line up with TRBD1. The CDR3 has 16 amino acids. CDR1 is SGHVS and CDR2 is FQNEAQ in the germline V gene.

This clonotype was counted many times. The chain links TRBV3-1 to TRBJ1-1; maybe TRBD1 (5 bases). The CDR3 is made up of 14 amino acids. In germline, CDR1 is LGHDT, CDR2 YNNKEL (reference sequence). Trimming shortened V by 4 bases and J by 0 bases, and 9 bases separated the two germline ends. The chain's CDR3 is CASSPGPMNTEAFF. The CDR3 DNA follows: TGTGCCAGCAGCCCGGGACCAATGAACACTGAAGCTTTCTTT.

This clonotype was detected many times. V gene TRBV7-6 combines with J gene TRBJ2-7; D assignment may be TRBD1 or TRBD2 (6 bases each). CDR1 and CDR2 (germline): SGHVS, FNYEAQ. The CDR3 has 16 amino acids. V lost 1 base, J lost 3 bases, and 16 bases lay in between. The CDR3 here is CASSLVGSGGNYEQYF. CDR3 nucleotide sequence: TGTGCCAGCAGCTTAGTTGGGTCCGGGGGCAACTACGAGCAGTACTTC.

This clonotype was detected many times. The chain uses TRBV27 and TRBJ2-7; 14 bases line up with TRBD2. The CDR3 is 15 amino acids. V dropped 3 bases and J dropped 12; count of bases not matched to a gene: 10. Germline V gene data show CDR1 as MNHEY and CDR2 as SMNVEV (reference sequence). CDR3 sequence reads: CASSFTPGLAGEPYF. CDR3 bases: TGTGCCAGCAGTTTCACCCCGGGACTAGCGGGAGAACCGTACTTC.

This clonotype was seen just once. Just one base apart from a much larger clone, this may be a read error. This rearrangement joins TRBV28 to TRBJ2-7; D might be TRBD1 or TRBD2, each matching 5 bases. V gave up 2 bases and J gave up 6 bases, with 17 bases separating them. Per the germline V gene, CDR1 is MDHEN and CDR2 is SYDVKM. The CDR3 spans 15 residues. CDR3 residues: CASSLMSVGACEQYF. The CDR3 bases are TGTGCCAGCAGTTTAATGTCCGTCGGGGCCTGCGAGCAGTACTTC.

This clonotype was counted at least ten times. J is TRBJ2-7 and V is TRBV9; no clear D gene. This CDR3 comprises 13 residues. CDR1 is SGDLS and CDR2 is YYNGEE in the germline V gene. Trimming shortened V by 4 bases and J by 3 bases, and 11 bases separated the two germline ends. CDR3 nucleotides: TGTGCCAGCAGCCCCCCCGTGAGCTACGAGCAGTACTTC. Amino acids: CASSPPVSYEQYF. Drawing the rest from reference TRBV9 and TRBJ2-7, the complete variable domain is DSGVTQTPKHLITATGQRVTLRCSPRSGDLSVYWYQQSLDQGLQFLIQYYNGEERAKGNILERFSAQQFPDLHSELNLSSLELGDSALYFCASSPPVSYEQYFGPGTRLTVT.

On this clonotype itself: A much larger clonotype is one base distant, so this may be a read error. This chain connects TRBV3-1 to TRBJ2-3; D is perhaps TRBD1 (6 bases). Germline V gene lookup returns CDR1 LGHDT and CDR2 YNNKEL (reference sequence). This CDR3 is 17 amino acids long. In DNA form, the CDR3 reads TGTGCCAGCAGCCAATACAGGGATTCTTCTCTCACAGGTACGCAGTATTTT. Its translation: CASSQYRDSSLTGTQYF.

Points on this clonotype: Just one base apart from a much larger clone, this may be a read error. The J gene is TRBJ2-5, the V gene TRBV10-3, with 8 bases lining up with TRBD1. Germline V gene sequence: CDR1 ENHRY, CDR2 SYGVKD. This CDR3 contains 14 residues. V shed 6 bases and J 7 bases; nucleotides not matched to a gene: 10. CDR3 sequence reads: CAISLTGVGGTQYF. CDR3 DNA: TGTGCCATCAGCCTGACAGGGGTTGGAGGGACCCAGTACTTC.

J is TRBJ2-7 and V is TRBV9, with TRBD2 identical over 9 bases. V was clipped by 1 base and J by 2 bases; unmatched bases: 1. The V gene's germline CDR1 is SGDLS and CDR2 YYNGEE. This CDR3 region has 14 residues. The CDR3 DNA reads as TGTGCCAGCAGCGTATTAGCGGGAGCCTACGAGCAGTACTTC. It specifies CASSVLAGAYEQYF.